Below are 16 T cell receptor beta chains sequenced from a single sample in a study of T cell responses to AZD1222 COVID-19 vaccine. The method was immunoSEQ multiplex PCR; TCRdb's version includes in-frame clones alone and lacks a portion of them. The sample lists 200,000 to 250,000 clones, 85% to 95% seen once, with roughly 0.99% in the top ten. Specimen: peripheral blood, collected on day 0 of MenACWY control vaccination. Receptor source: an adult in good health.

The table lists this clone with a few counts. V and J are TRBV7-9 and TRBJ2-1; TRBD1 aligns across 10 bases. V trimming: 4 bases; J trimming: 8 bases; junction bases outside the gene matches: 8. The CDR3 is 15 amino acids. From germline, CDR1 is SEHNR and CDR2 FQNEAQ (reference sequence). The CDR3 nucleotides are TGTGCCAGCAGCTCCGACAGGGGGCGCAGAGATGAGCAGTTCTTC. This sequence encodes CASSSDRGRRDEQFF.

This chain uses TRBV19 with TRBJ1-3; no firm D call. Deletions cut 1 base from V and 0 bases from J, with 13 bases between. The CDR3 contains 17 residues. Per germline, CDR1 LNHDA and CDR2 SQIVND (reference sequence). CDR3 residues: CASSIAGSRVSGNTIYF. CDR3 in DNA: TGTGCCAGTAGTATAGCTGGCAGCCGCGTCTCTGGAAACACCATATATTTT.

This sequence joins TRBV6-5 and TRBJ1-6, with D possibly matching TRBD1 (5 bases). The V gene's germline CDR1 is MNHEY and CDR2 SVGAGI. CDR3 size: 14 residues. Trimming stripped 8 bases from V and 7 bases from J, with 15 bases between. CDR3 protein: CASSRGQQNSPLHF. CDR3 DNA: TGTGCCAGCTCCCGGGGCCAGCAGAATTCACCCCTCCACTTT.

The chain uses TRBV28 and TRBJ2-7, with D maybe TRBD1 (6 bases). From germline, CDR1 is MDHEN and CDR2 SYDVKM. Trimming took 2 bases from V and 7 from J, leaving 9 bases between them. The CDR3 is made up of 12 amino acids. CDR3 nucleotides: TGTGCCAGCAGTTTAAGCGACAGGGAGCAGTACTTC. Protein product: CASSLSDREQYF.

The rearrangement links TRBV28 to TRBJ1-1; tentative D call: TRBD1 (6 bases). Trimming left V 4 bases short and J 1 base short, with 10 bases between. Germline V gives CDR1 MDHEN, CDR2 SYDVKM. The CDR3 contains 14 residues. The CDR3 bases are TGTGCCAGCAGTTCAAGACAGGAGAACACTGAAGCTTTCTTT. It translates to CASSSRQENTEAFF.

The chain combines TRBV6-5 with TRBJ1-5, with D possibly matching TRBD1 (6 bases). Trimming shortened V by 6 bases and J by 2 bases, and 11 bases separated the two germline ends. Germline-derived CDR1 and CDR2 are MNHEY and SVGAGI. The CDR3 covers 14 residues. The CDR3 here is CASRGGIGNQPQHF. The DNA for the CDR3 is TGTGCCAGCAGAGGGGGGATAGGCAATCAGCCCCAGCATTTT.

This rearrangement joins TRBV28 to TRBJ1-1, with 8 positions matching TRBD1. The CDR3 is 13 amino acids. V trimming: 6 bases; J trimming: 4 bases; junction bases outside the gene matches: 4. Germline CDR1 MDHEN, CDR2 SYDVKM. The CDR3 nucleotides read TGTGCCAGCAGCCTACAGGGGGGCACTGAAGCTTTCTTT. Translated, it gives CASSLQGGTEAFF.

The gene calls are TRBV6-5 and TRBJ2-5, with D tentatively TRBD2 (7 bases). V shed 5 bases and J shed 4 bases, with 17 bases lying between them. The length of the CDR3 is 15 residues. Germline V gives CDR1 MNHEY, CDR2 SVGAGI. The CDR3 loop is CASSPTGGGRETQYF. Written as DNA, the CDR3 is TGTGCCAGCAGTCCCACGGGGGGCGGGAGAGAGACCCAGTACTTC.

The rearrangement uses TRBV9 and TRBJ1-5; D possibly corresponds to TRBD1 (5 bases). The germline gives CDR1 SGDLS, CDR2 YYNGEE. The length of the CDR3 is 15 residues. Trimming left V 4 bases short and J 0 bases short, with 11 bases between. The CDR3 nucleotides are TGTGCCAGCAGCCCTGGGGCGTTTAGCAATCAGCCCCAGCATTTT. Translating it yields CASSPGAFSNQPQHF.

The chain has TRBV25-1 and TRBJ2-5; D uncertain. This CDR3 comprises 13 residues. V gave up 6 bases and J gave up 6 bases, with 14 bases separating them. Germline V CDR1 and CDR2: MGHDK, SYGVNS. CDR3 bases: TGTGCCAGCAGCGACCCAAATGGGAAGACCCAGTACTTC. Amino acid sequence: CASSDPNGKTQYF. Full variable domain (missing parts from reference TRBV25-1 and TRBJ2-5): EADIYQTPRYLVIGTGKKITLECSQTMGHDKMYWYQQDPGMELHLIHYSYGVNSTEKGDLSSESTVSRIRTEHFPLTLESARPSHTSQYLCASSDPNGKTQYFGPGTRLLVL.

The chain is built from TRBV6-5 and TRBJ2-7; D is possibly TRBD2 (6 bases). V was pared by 8 bases and J by 3 bases, with 17 bases between. Germline CDR1 MNHEY, CDR2 SVGAGI. The CDR3 loop spans 14 amino acids. The CDR3 DNA is TGTGCCAGCCCACGGGGGAATAGTGGCTACGAGCAGTACTTC. As protein: CASPRGNSGYEQYF.

The V gene is TRBV6-6, the J gene TRBJ1-1; D is uncertain. Trimming removed 6 bases at V and 4 bases at J, with 15 bases between. Germline loops: CDR1 MNHNY, CDR2 SVGAGI (reference sequence). The CDR3 length is 14 residues. CDR3 sequence: CASSQTPGGTEAFF. The CDR3 coding sequence is TGTGCCAGCAGCCAAACCCCGGGAGGCACTGAAGCTTTCTTT.

V gene TRBV28 combines with J gene TRBJ2-7; maybe TRBD1 (5 bases). CDR1 is MDHEN and CDR2 is SYDVKM in the germline V gene. With 6 bases removed from V and 4 bases from J, the gap between germline ends came to 10 bases. The CDR3 contains 12 residues. The CDR3 bases are TGTGCCAGCAGAGGGGTTCGGTACGAGCAGTACTTC. Translation gives CASRGVRYEQYF.

The J gene is TRBJ2-5, the V gene TRBV11-2; D is perhaps TRBD1 or TRBD2 (6 bases each). V was trimmed by 5 bases and J by 4 bases, leaving 17 bases between them. The CDR3 covers 15 residues. Looked up from germline, CDR1 is SGHAT and CDR2 is FQNNGV. The chain's CDR3 is CASSPASEGGETQYF. CDR3 bases: TGTGCCAGCAGCCCTGCGAGCGAGGGGGGAGAGACCCAGTACTTC.

The gene calls are TRBV5-1 and TRBJ2-3, with 12 positions matching TRBD2. CDR1 and CDR2 from the germline V gene are SGHRS and YFSETQ. This CDR3 is built from 17 residues. Trimming at V came to 4 bases and at J to 4 bases, leaving 10 bases not matched to a gene. CDR3: CASSLPASGGASDTQYF. CDR3 in DNA: TGCGCCAGCAGCCTACCCGCTAGCGGGGGGGCCTCAGATACGCAGTATTTT.

CDR3: CASSLDRGNTIYF. The CDR3 DNA reads as TGTGCCAGCAGCCTGGACAGAGGAAACACCATATATTTT. This chain links TRBV3-1 (or the pseudogene TRBV3-2) with TRBJ1-3; D perhaps matches TRBD1 (6 bases). CDR3 size: 13 residues. Germline CDR1 LGHDT, CDR2 YNNKEL (reference sequence). Trimming removed 4 bases at V and 4 bases at J, with 8 bases between.